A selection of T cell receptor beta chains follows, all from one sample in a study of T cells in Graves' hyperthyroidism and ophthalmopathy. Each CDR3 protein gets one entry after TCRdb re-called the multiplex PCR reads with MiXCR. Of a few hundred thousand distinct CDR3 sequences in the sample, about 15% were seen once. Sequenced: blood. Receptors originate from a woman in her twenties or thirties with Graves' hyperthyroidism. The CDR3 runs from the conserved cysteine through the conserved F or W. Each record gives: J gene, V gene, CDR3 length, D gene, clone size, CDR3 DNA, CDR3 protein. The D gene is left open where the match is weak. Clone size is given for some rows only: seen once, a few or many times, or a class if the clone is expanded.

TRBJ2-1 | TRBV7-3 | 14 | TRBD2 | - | TGTGCCAGCAGCTGGGCTAGCGGTTACAATGAGCAGTTCTTC | CASSWASGYNEQFF
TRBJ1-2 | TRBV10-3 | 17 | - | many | TGTGCCATCAGTGAGTCGTGGAATTGGACAGCCTTCTATGGCTACACCTTC | CAISESWNWTAFYGYTF
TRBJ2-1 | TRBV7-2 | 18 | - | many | TGTGCCAGCAGCTCCCCTACATCCGGGATTCCGAATTACAATGAGCAGTTCTTC | CASSSPTSGIPNYNEQFF
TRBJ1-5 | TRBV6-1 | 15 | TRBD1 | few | TGTGCCAGCAGGGGACAGGGGGCGCGGGATCAGCCCCAGCATTTT | CASRGQGARDQPQHF
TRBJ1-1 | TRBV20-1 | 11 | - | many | TGCAGTGCTAGAAAGGTGGCTGAAGCTTTCTTT | CSARKVAEAFF
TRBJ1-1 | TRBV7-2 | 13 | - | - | TGTGCCAGCAGCGACACAGGGAACACTGAAGCTTTCTTT | CASSDTGNTEAFF
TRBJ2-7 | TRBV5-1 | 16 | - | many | TGCGCCAGCAGCTTGGGATCGGGACTGCAGGGACACGAGCAGTACTTC | CASSLGSGLQGHEQYF
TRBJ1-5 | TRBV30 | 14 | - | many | TGTGCCTGGAGCCGGGACATTAGCAATCAGCCCCAGCATTTT | CAWSRDISNQPQHF
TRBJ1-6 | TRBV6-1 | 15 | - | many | TGTGCCAGCAGTGAAACGGGGGCGGGTAATTCACCCCTCCACTTT | CASSETGAGNSPLHF
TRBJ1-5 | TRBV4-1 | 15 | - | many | TGCGCCAGCAGCCAAGATGGCCAGGGAGGCCAGCCCCAGCATTTT | CASSQDGQGGQPQHF
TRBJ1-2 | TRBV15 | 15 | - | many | TGTGCCACCAGCAGAGATCTTGGGGGCGCTTATGGCTACACCTTC | CATSRDLGGAYGYTF
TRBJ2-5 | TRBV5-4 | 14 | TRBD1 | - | TGTGCCAGCAGAACTACAGGGGGACGAGAGACCCAGTACTTC | CASRTTGGRETQYF
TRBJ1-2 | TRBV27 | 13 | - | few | TGTGCCAGCAGTCCCCGGACGGGCTATGGCTACACCTTC | CASSPRTGYGYTF
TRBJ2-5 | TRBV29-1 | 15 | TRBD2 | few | TGCAGCGTTCGACTGGCGGGAGGGCCGGGGGAGACCCAGTACTTC | CSVRLAGGPGETQYF
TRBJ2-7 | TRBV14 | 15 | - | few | TGTGCCAGCAGCCAAGACCGGGACGCGACCTACGAGCAGTACTTC | CASSQDRDATYEQYF
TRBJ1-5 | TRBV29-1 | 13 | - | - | TGCAGCGTTCAACTCGGGCCCAATCAGCCCCAGCATTTT | CSVQLGPNQPQHF
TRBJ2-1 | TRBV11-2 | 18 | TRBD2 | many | TGTGCCAGCAGCCCGCGGACTAGCGGGAGTTGGTGGGGCAATGAGCAGTTCTTC | CASSPRTSGSWWGNEQFF
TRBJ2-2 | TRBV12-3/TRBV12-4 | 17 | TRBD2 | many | TGTGCCAGCAGTTTACCTAGCGGGAGGGCCAACACCGGGGAGCTGTTTTTT | CASSLPSGRANTGELFF
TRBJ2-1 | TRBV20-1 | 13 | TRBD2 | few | TGCAGTGTTCCAGCGGGAGGGTACAATGAGCAGTTCTTC | CSVPAGGYNEQFF
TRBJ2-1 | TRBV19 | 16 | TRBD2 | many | TGTGCCAGTAGTCGCGGACTAGCGGGAGGTTACAATGAGCAGTTCTTC | CASSRGLAGGYNEQFF
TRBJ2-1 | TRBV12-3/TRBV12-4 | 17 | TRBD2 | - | TGTGCCAGCAGTCATAGGACTAGCGGGATTACCTACAATGAGCAGTTCTTC | CASSHRTSGITYNEQFF
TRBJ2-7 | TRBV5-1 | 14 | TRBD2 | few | TGCGCCAGCAGCGGGGAGGCGGGAGTCGAAGAGCAGTACTTC | CASSGEAGVEEQYF
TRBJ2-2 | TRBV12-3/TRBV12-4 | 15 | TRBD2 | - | TGTGCCAGCAGTTTAATGACTAGCGGGAGGAGGGAGCTGTTTTTT | CASSLMTSGRRELFF
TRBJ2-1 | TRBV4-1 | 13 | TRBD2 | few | TGCGCCAGCAGCGAACTAGCGGGAGGAGTGCGGTTCTTC | CASSELAGGVRFF